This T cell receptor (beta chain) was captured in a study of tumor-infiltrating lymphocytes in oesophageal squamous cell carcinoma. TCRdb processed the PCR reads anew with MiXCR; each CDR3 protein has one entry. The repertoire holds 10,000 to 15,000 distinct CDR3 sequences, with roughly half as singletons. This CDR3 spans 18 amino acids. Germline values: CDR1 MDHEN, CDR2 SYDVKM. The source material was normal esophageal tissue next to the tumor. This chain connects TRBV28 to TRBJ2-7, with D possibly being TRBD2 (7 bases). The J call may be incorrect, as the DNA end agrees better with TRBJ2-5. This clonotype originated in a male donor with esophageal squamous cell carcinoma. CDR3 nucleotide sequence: TGTGCCAGCAGAAAACTCGGTGGCGGGGGCCGTGACCAAGAGACCCAGTACTTC. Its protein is CASRKLGGGGRDQETQYF.